What follows is one TCR beta chain and its context. Its antigen is currently unknown. The data originate from a study of vaccination and CD4 T cells after COVID-19. The treatment is: roughly 10-day PBMC culture with coronavirus spike peptide pools or control peptides (ViraFEST assay). Study findings and constraints: Spike mono-reactivity was the property of 304 of 307 vaccine-specific clones in convalescent patients.

With the Oncomine TCR Beta short-read assay, DNA from cultured CD4+ T cells was sequenced. TCRdb re-called the PCR reads through MiXCR, storing one row per CDR3 protein. The sample includes 10,000 to 15,000 distinct CDR3 sequences, about 50% of them seen just once. The specimen was CD4+ T cells from blood, cultured in vitro. This TCR derives from a human donor who had recovered from COVID-19.

The CDR3: CASSYNSPGGVTNEKLFF. CDR3 bases: TGTGCCAGCAGTTACAATTCTCCTGGCGGGGTGACAAACGAAAAACTGTTTTTT. The chain links TRBV6-5 to TRBJ1-4; D unclear. V was shortened by 2 bases and J by 8 bases, with 24 bases between the two germline ends. Germline loops: CDR1 MNHEY, CDR2 SVGAGI. CDR3 length equals 18 residues.